Here is one T cell receptor (beta chain) with its context. Its antigen is as yet unknown. The data stem from a study of beta chain features in type 1 diabetes. The whole isolated RNA underwent reverse transcription, so sequencing captured expressed TCRB transcripts. The assay was immunoSEQ multiplex PCR, and TCRdb's table has in-frame clones only and misses some. The sample has more than 550,000 clones, more than 12% seen once; the top ten hold approximately 0.043%. Broader study findings: For patients, the naive, central memory and Treg TCRB repertoires appeared more alike than for healthy donors. Across all four CD4+ subsets, people with type 1 diabetes showed modestly shorter TCRB CDR3s.

Trimming at V came to 4 bases and at J to 1 base, leaving 9 bases not matched to a gene. This CDR3 contains 15 residues. CDR1 is SQVTM, CDR2 ANQGSEA, per germline. The V gene is TRBV29-1, the J gene TRBJ1-2; 7 bases match TRBD1. This clonotype was obtained from a man younger than 35 with type 1 diabetes. Specimen: naive CD4+ T cells from blood. The CDR3 protein is CSVGGGTVGNYGYTF. DNA of the CDR3: TGCAGCGTTGGAGGCGGGACAGTCGGTAACTATGGCTACACCTTC.